These 3 T cell receptor beta chains came from one sample sequenced in a study of T cell repertoires in ileal Crohn's disease. The method was immunoSEQ multiplex PCR; TCRdb's version includes in-frame clones alone and lacks a portion of them. The sample comprises about 62,000 clones, roughly nine tenths of which are singletons, and about 1.9% rests with the top ten. The time point here: neoterminal ileum biopsy at postoperative endoscopy, about 6 months after surgery. Sequenced: ileal tissue. The receptors come from an adult with Crohn's disease.

The chain combines TRBV2 with TRBJ2-7; unclear D gene. The CDR3 has 12 amino acids. The V end was cut by 2 bases, the J end by 3 bases, with 5 bases between. Germline-derived CDR1 and CDR2 are SNHLY and FYNNEI. The CDR3 DNA sequence: TGTGCCAGCAGTGAAAGGAACTACGAGCAGTACGTC. Amino acid sequence: CASSERNYEQYV.

The chain is built from TRBV27 and TRBJ1-2; 7 bases agree with TRBD1. This CDR3 is built from 14 residues. Germline V CDR1 and CDR2: MNHEY, SMNVEV (reference sequence). V dropped 5 bases and J dropped 4; count of bases not matched to a gene: 7. CDR3 DNA: TGTGCCAGCAGTCCCAACAGGGGTGGCTATGGCTACACCTTC. Translated: CASSPNRGGYGYTF.

The table lists this clone with a count of one. DNA for the CDR3: TGTGCCAGCAGCTTGGATAGCGGGGGGCCCACAGATACGCAGTATTTT. It encodes CASSLDSGGPTDTQYF. This chain links TRBV5-6 with TRBJ2-3; 10 positions agree with TRBD2. This CDR3 has 16 residues. V was pared by 0 bases and J by 2 bases, with 3 bases of the junction left unmatched. The germline gives CDR1 SGHDT, CDR2 YYEEEE.